The rows below give T cell receptor beta chains drawn from one sample of a study of cytomegalovirus exposure and HLA in healthy donors. Sequencing was performed with immunoSEQ multiplex PCR; in TCRdb, only in-frame clones are kept and a portion is missing. The table records roughly 170,000 clones, over 70% of them present only once. The sequencing input was PBMCs. These TCRs come from a woman younger than 45 in good health and CMV-seropositive. The CDR3 runs from the conserved cysteine through the conserved F or W. Fields, in order: clone size, V gene, J gene, D gene, CDR3 DNA, CDR3 protein. D genes are given only for firm matches. Expanded clones get a size class; other rows say once, few or many, or leave the size out.

>NA|TRBV6-1|TRBJ2-3|NA
TGTGCCAGCAGTGAATGGGCAAGCACAGATACGCAGTATTTT
CASSEWASTDTQYF
>NA|TRBV5-5|TRBJ2-7|NA
TGTGCCAGCAGCACCGTAACAGGGAATTCATACGAGCAGTACTTC
CASSTVTGNSYEQYF
>NA|TRBV6-1|TRBJ2-7|NA
TGTGCCAGCAGGGATCCCAAGGGGTACGAGCAGTACTTC
CASRDPKGYEQYF
>NA|TRBV28|TRBJ2-1|TRBD2
TGTGCCAGCAGTCCGGGGACTAGCGGCTACAATGAGCAGTTCTTC
CASSPGTSGYNEQFF
>few|TRBV9|TRBJ2-3|TRBD2
TGTGCCAGCAGCATCCTAGGGACGGGAGGAGCAGATACGCAGTATTTT
CASSILGTGGADTQYF
>NA|TRBV28|TRBJ2-1|TRBD2
TGTGCCAGCAGGCCCACAACTAGCGGGAGTTGGAATGAGCAGTTCTTC
CASRPTTSGSWNEQFF
>NA|TRBV30|TRBJ1-2|NA
TGTGCCTGGAGTCGGGAGGGTGGCTACACCTTC
CAWSREGGYTF
>few|TRBV6-4|TRBJ1-1|NA
TGTGCCAGCAGTGACTCACAGGGCACTGAAGCTTTCTTT
CASSDSQGTEAFF
>NA|TRBV10-3|TRBJ2-5|TRBD2
TGTGCCATCAGTGAGGAGGGACTAGCGGGAGAAGAGACCCAGTACTTC
CAISEEGLAGEETQYF
>NA|TRBV7-6|TRBJ2-7|TRBD1
TGTGCCAGCAGCTCTAGTACGGGACAGGGTGCCGAGCAGTACTTC
CASSSSTGQGAEQYF
>NA|TRBV29-1|TRBJ1-5|TRBD1
TGCAGCGTTTCGGGGTGGGACAGGGGGAGAGTCGGGTCGGGCAATCAGCCCCAGCATTTT
CSVSGWDRGRVGSGNQPQHF
>NA|TRBV4-3|TRBJ1-1|NA
TGCGCCAGCAGCCAAGATCGCGGGACGGCTGAAGCTTTCTTT
CASSQDRGTAEAFF
>NA|TRBV9|TRBJ2-1|TRBD2
TGTGCCAGCAGCTTTCTAGCGGGCTCCTACAATGAGCAGTTCTTC
CASSFLAGSYNEQFF
>NA|TRBV7-6|TRBJ1-5|TRBD1
TGTGCCAGCAGCCCACAGGGGACGGGTCAGCCCCAGCATTTT
CASSPQGTGQPQHF
>NA|TRBV6-5|TRBJ1-1|TRBD1
TGTGCCAGCAGTTCGAGGACAGGTGGGGCTTTCTTT
CASSSRTGGAFF
>NA|TRBV4-2|TRBJ2-7|NA
TGTGCCAGCAGCCCTATCGGGGGTGGTAACGAGCAGTACTTC
CASSPIGGGNEQYF
>NA|TRBV30|TRBJ1-4|TRBD1
TGTGCCTGGAGTCGGGACAGGGGTGAAAAACTGTTTTTT
CAWSRDRGEKLFF
>NA|TRBV5-1|TRBJ2-7|NA
TGCGCCAGCAGCTTTCAGGGAACCTACGAGCAGTACTTC
CASSFQGTYEQYF
>NA|TRBV29-1|TRBJ2-5|NA
TGCAGCGAGTACAGGGTTGGCGAGACCCAGTACTTC
CSEYRVGETQYF
>few|TRBV11-2|TRBJ2-1|NA
TGTGCCAGCAGCCGTTGGAGCGTGGAGCAGTTCTTC
CASSRWSVEQFF
>once|TRBV15|TRBJ2-5|NA
TGTGCCACCGAAGAATTTACGGGATTCCAAGAGACCCAGTACTTC
CATEEFTGFQETQYF
>NA|TRBV9|TRBJ2-7|NA
TGTGCCAGCAGCGTAGCTACTGGCGGAGCCTACGAGCAGTACTTC
CASSVATGGAYEQYF